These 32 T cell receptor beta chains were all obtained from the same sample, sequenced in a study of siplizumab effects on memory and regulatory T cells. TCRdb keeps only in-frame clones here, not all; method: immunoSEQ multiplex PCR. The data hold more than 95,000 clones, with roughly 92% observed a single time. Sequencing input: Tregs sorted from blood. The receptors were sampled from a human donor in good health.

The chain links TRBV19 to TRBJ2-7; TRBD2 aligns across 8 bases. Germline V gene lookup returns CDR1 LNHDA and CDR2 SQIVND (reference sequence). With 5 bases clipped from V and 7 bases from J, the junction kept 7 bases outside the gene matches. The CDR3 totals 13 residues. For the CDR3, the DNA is TGTGCCAGTAGTCTTAGCGGGAATTGGGAGCAGTACTTC. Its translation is CASSLSGNWEQYF.

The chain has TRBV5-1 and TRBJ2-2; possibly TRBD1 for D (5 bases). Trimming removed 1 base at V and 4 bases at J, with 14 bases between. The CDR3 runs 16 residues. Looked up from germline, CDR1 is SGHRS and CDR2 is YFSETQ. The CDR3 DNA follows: TGCGCCAGCAGCTTGAGTCCAGGGTTTAGCACCGGGGAGCTGTTTTTT. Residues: CASSLSPGFSTGELFF. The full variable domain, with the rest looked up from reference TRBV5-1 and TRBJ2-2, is KAGVTQTPRYLIKTRGQQVTLSCSPISGHRSVSWYQQTPGQGLQFLFEYFSETQRNKGNFPGRFSGRQFSNSRSEMNVSTLELGDSALYLCASSLSPGFSTGELFFGEGSRLTVL.

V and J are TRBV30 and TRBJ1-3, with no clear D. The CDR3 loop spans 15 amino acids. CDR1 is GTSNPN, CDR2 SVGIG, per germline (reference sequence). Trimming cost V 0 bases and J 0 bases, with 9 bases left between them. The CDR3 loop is CAWSVLGGSGNTIYF. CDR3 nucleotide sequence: TGTGCCTGGAGTGTACTCGGAGGCTCTGGAAACACCATATATTTT.

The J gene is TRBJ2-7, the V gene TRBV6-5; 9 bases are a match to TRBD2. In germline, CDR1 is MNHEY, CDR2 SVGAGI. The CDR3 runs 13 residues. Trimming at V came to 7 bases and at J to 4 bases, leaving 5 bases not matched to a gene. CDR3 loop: CASTRGRGYEQYF. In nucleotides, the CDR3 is TGTGCCAGCACCCGCGGGAGGGGTTACGAGCAGTACTTC.

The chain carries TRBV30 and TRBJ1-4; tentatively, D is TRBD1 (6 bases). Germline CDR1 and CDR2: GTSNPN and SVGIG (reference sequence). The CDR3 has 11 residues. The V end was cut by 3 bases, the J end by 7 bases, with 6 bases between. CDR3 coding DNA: TGTGCCTGGAGCAGGGGTGAAAAACTGTTTTTT. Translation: CAWSRGEKLFF.

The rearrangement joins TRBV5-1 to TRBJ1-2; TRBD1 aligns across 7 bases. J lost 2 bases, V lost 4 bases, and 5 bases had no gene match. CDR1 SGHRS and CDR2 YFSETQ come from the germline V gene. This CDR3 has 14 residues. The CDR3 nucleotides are TGCGCCAGCAGCCCCGGACAGGAAAACTATGGCTACACCTTC. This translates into CASSPGQENYGYTF. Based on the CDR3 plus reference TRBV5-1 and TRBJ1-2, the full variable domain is KAGVTQTPRYLIKTRGQQVTLSCSPISGHRSVSWYQQTPGQGLQFLFEYFSETQRNKGNFPGRFSGRQFSNSRSEMNVSTLELGDSALYLCASSPGQENYGYTFGSGTRLTVV.

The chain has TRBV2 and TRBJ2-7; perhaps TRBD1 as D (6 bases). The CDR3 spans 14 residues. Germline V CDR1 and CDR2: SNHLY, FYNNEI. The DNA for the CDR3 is TGTGCATGCGCCGACACAGGGCGGTTCTACGAGCAGTACTTC. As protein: CACADTGRFYEQYF.

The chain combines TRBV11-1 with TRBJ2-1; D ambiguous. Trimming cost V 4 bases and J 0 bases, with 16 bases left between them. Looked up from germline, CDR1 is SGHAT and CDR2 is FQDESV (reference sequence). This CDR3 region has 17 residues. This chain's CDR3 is CASSSLLGGGSYNEQFF. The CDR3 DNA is TGTGCCAGCAGCTCCCTCCTCGGCGGCGGCTCCTACAATGAGCAGTTCTTC.

In nucleotides, the CDR3 is TGTGCCAGCAGTTGGGCGGGCAGGGATACGCAGTATTTT. Protein: CASSWAGRDTQYF. The rearrangement uses TRBV27 and TRBJ2-3; D is perhaps TRBD2 (5 bases). The length of the CDR3 is 13 residues. V dropped 4 bases and J dropped 6 bases, with 11 bases sitting between them. Germline values: CDR1 MNHEY, CDR2 SMNVEV (reference sequence).

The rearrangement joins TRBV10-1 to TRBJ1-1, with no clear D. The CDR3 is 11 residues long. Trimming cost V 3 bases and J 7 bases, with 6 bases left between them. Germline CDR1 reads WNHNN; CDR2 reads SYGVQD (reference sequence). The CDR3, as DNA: TGCGCCAGCAGTGATGGGTTTGAAGCTTTCTTT. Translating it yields CASSDGFEAFF.

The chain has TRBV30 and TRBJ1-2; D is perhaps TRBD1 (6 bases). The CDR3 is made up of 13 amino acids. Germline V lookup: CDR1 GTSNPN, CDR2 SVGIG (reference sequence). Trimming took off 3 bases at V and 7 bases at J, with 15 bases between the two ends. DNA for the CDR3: TGTGCCTGGAGGATACAGGGAATCGGTGGCTACACCTTC. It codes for CAWRIQGIGGYTF.

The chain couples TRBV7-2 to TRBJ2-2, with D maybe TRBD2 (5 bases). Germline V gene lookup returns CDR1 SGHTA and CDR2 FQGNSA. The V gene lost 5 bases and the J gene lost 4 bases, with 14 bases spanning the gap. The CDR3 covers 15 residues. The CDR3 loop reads CASSLQDLSTGELFF. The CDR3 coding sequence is TGTGCCAGCAGCCTTCAGGACTTAAGCACCGGGGAGCTGTTTTTT. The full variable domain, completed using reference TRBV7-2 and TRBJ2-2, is GAGVSQSPSNKVTEKGKDVELRCDPISGHTALYWYRQSLGQGLEFLIYFQGNSAPDKSGLPSDRFSAERTGGSVSTLTIQRTQQEDSAVYLCASSLQDLSTGELFFGEGSRLTVL.

The CDR3 bases are TGCGCCAGCAGCCCTGGACAGCGGAACACTGAAGCTTTCTTT. Translating gives CASSPGQRNTEAFF. The chain is built from TRBV5-1 and TRBJ1-1, with D possibly being TRBD1 (6 bases). This CDR3 region has 14 residues. V dropped 4 bases and J dropped 1 base, with 11 bases sitting between them. CDR1 is SGHRS and CDR2 is YFSETQ in the germline V gene.

The CDR3 loop reads CASILWASGSQSSYEQYF. CDR3 DNA sequence: TGTGCCAGCATCTTGTGGGCTAGCGGCTCACAAAGCTCCTACGAGCAGTACTTC. J is TRBJ2-7 and V is TRBV2, with TRBD2 identical over 7 bases. This CDR3 has 18 amino acids. CDR1 and CDR2 from the germline V gene are SNHLY and FYNNEI. V shed 7 bases, J shed 0 bases, and the junction held 18 bases outside the gene matches.

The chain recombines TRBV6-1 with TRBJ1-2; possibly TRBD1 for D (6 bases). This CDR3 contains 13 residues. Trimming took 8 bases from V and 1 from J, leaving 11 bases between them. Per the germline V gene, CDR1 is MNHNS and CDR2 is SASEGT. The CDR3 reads CASRTEHNYGYTF. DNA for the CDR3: TGTGCCAGCCGGACAGAGCATAACTATGGCTACACCTTC.

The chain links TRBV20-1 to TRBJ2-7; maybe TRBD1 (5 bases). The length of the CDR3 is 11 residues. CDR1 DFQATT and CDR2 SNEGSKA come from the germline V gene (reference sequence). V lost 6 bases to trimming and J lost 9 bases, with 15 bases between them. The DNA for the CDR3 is TGCAGTGCGCCAAGGGGTTCCGGGCAGTACTTC. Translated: CSAPRGSGQYF.

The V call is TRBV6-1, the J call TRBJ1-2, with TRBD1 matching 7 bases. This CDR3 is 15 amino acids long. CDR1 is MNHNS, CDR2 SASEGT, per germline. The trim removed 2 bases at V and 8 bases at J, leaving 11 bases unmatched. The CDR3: CASSEKGGGRGGYTF. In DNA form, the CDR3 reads TGTGCCAGCAGTGAAAAGGGAGGGGGCCGAGGCGGCTACACCTTC.

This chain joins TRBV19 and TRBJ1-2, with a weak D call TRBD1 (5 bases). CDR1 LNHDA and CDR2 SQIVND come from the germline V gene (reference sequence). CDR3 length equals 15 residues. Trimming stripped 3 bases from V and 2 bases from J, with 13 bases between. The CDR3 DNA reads TGTGCCAGTAGTATCGGGACTCGAGGGAACTATGGCTACACCTTC. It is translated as CASSIGTRGNYGYTF.

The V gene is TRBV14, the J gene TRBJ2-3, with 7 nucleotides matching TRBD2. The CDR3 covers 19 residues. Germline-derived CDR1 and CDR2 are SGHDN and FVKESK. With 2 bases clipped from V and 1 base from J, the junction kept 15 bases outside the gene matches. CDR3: CASSQRSRTLADRTDTQYF. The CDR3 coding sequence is TGTGCCAGCAGCCAAAGATCCAGGACTCTAGCGGACCGCACAGATACGCAGTATTTT.

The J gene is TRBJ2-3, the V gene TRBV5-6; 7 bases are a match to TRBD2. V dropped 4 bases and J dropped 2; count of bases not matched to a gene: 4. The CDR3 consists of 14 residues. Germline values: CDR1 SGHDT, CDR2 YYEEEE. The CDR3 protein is CASSRDYATDTQYF. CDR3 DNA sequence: TGTGCCAGCAGCCGGGACTATGCCACAGATACGCAGTATTTT.

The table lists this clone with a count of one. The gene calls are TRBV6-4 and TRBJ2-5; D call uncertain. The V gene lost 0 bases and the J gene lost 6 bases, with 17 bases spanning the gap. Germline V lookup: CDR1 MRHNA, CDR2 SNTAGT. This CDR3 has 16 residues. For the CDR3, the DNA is TGTGCCAGCAGTGACTCGTGTTGTTGTACCCCCAAGACCCAGTACTTC. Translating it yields CASSDSCCCTPKTQYF.

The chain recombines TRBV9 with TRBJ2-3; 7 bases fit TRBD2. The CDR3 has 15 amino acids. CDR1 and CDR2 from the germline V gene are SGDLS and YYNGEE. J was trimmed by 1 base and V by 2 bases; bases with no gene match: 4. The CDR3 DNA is TGTGCCAGCAGCGTTAGCGGGCCTCGCACAGATACGCAGTATTTT. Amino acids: CASSVSGPRTDTQYF.

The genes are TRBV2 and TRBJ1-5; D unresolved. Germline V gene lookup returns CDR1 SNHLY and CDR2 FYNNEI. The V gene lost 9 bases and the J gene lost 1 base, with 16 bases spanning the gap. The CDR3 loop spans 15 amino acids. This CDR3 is CASRSTLGSNQPQHF. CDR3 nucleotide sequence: TGTGCCAGTCGGAGCACCCTCGGGAGCAATCAGCCCCAGCATTTT.

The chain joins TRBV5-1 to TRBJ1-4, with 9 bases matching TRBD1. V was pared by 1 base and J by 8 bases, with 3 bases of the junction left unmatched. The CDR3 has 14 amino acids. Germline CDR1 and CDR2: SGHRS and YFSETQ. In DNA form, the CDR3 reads TGCGCCAGCAGCTTGATGGGACAGGGAGAAAAACTGTTTTTT. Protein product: CASSLMGQGEKLFF.

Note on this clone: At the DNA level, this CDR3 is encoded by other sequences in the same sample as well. The CDR3 DNA reads as TGCGCCAGCAGCCCCGGGACAGGGTATGGCTACACCTTC. Translating gives CASSPGTGYGYTF. The chain links TRBV5-1 to TRBJ1-2, with TRBD1 matching over 9 bases. V trimming: 4 bases; J trimming: 5 bases; junction bases outside the gene matches: 3. Germline CDR1 and CDR2: SGHRS and YFSETQ. CDR3 length: 13 amino acids.

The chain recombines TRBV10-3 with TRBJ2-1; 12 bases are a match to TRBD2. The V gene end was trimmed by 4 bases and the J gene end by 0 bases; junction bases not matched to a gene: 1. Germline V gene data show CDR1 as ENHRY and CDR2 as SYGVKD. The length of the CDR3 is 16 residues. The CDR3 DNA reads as TGTGCCATCAGTGGGACTAGCGGGACCTCCTACAATGAGCAGTTCTTC. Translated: CAISGTSGTSYNEQFF.

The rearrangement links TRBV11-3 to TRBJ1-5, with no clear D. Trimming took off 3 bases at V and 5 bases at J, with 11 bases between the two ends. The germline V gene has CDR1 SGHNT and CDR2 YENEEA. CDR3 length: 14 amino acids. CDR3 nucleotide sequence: TGTGCCAGCAGCTTTTCGTGGACTTATCAGCCCCAGCATTTT. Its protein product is CASSFSWTYQPQHF.

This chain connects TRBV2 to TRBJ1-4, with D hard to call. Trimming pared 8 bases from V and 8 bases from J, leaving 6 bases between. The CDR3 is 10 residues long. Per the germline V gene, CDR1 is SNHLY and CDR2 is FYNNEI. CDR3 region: CASQVEKLFF. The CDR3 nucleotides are TGTGCCAGCCAGGTCGAAAAACTGTTTTTT.

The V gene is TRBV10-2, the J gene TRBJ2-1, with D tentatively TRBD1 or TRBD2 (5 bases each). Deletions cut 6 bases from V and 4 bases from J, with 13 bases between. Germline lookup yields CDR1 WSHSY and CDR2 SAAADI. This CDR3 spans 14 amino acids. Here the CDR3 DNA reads TGCGCCAGCAGGCCCCGGGGACCTTACAATGAGCAGTTCTTC. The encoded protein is CASRPRGPYNEQFF.

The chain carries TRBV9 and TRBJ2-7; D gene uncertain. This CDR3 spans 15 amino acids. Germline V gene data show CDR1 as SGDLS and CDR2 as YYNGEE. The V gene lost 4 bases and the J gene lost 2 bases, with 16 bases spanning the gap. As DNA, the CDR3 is TGTGCCAGCAGCCCCACAGCACGAGATCCCTACGAGCAGTACTTC. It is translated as CASSPTARDPYEQYF.

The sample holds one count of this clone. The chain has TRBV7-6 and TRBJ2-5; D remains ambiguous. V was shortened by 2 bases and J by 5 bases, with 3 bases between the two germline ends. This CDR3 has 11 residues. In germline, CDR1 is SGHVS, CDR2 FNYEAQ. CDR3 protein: CASSLLETQYF. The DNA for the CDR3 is TGTGCCAGCAGCTTATTGGAGACCCAGTACTTC. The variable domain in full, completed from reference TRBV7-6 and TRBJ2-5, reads GAGVSQSPRYKVTKRGQDVALRCDPISGHVSLYWYRQALGQGPEFLTYFNYEAQQDKSGLPNDRFSAERPEGSISTLTIQRTEQRDSAMYRCASSLLETQYFGPGTRLLVL.

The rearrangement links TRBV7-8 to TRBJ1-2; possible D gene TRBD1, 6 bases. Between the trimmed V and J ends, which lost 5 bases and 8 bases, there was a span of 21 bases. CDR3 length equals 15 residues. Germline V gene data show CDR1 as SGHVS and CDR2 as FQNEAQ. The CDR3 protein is CASSALRQNQGGYTF. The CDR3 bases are TGTGCCAGCAGCGCCCTTCGACAGAACCAGGGGGGCTACACCTTC. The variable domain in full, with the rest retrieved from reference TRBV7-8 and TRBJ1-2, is GAGVSQSPRYKVAKRGQDVALRCDPISGHVSLFWYQQALGQGPEFLTYFQNEAQLDKSGLPSDRFFAERPEGSVSTLKIQRTQQEDSAVYLCASSALRQNQGGYTFGSGTRLTVV.